One sample yielded the 23 T cell receptor beta chains listed below, sequenced in a study of spatial heterogeneity in lung cancer (dated by TCRdb to 2018 to 2020). The meaning of the sample's time point label: sample taken at primary tumor resection. General conclusions and limits of the study: The tumor nonsynonymous mutation count correlated with the number of expanded alpha and beta TCRs within the tumor.

Their antigen targets remain unknown. Libraries were prepared through 5' RACE. Data came from a NextSeq 500. TCRdb took the public reads, trimmed them with fastp at Q25, ran MiXCR for clone calling and kept in-frame beta chains. CDR3 protein sequences are deduplicated, and each keeps its most common genes and DNA. The table for this sample lists 16,000 or so distinct CDR3 sequences; around 6.8% of them were counted only once. The ten largest account for about 19% of the sample. This sample comprised lung tumor tissue, obtained at surgery. Every receptor here comes from a female donor with early-stage non-small cell lung cancer.

This clonotype has a count of ten or more. At one end the junction does not follow the germline gene, possibly because of a read error. The chain employs TRBV7-7 and TRBJ2-5, with D perhaps being TRBD1 or TRBD2 (5 bases each). Germline V gives CDR1 SSHAT, CDR2 FNYEAQ (reference sequence). The CDR3 runs 15 residues. The CDR3: CASSPGTGPQETQYF. The CDR3 DNA is TGTGCTAGCAGTCCCGGGACCGGGCCCCAAGAGACCCAGTACTTC.

This clonotype showed up many times. The chain links TRBV24-1 to TRBJ1-2, with unresolved D. Per the germline V gene, CDR1 is KGHDR and CDR2 is SFDVKD. Trimming shortened V by 2 bases and J by 7 bases, and 19 bases separated the two germline ends. The CDR3 has 16 residues. The CDR3 loop is CATSDSASAEPSGYTF. CDR3 coding DNA: TGTGCCACCAGTGATTCCGCGTCGGCGGAACCCTCTGGCTACACCTTC.

This clonotype was seen ten or more times. CDR3 sequence: CASSVGGRSGDTQYF. CDR3 coding DNA: TGTGCCAGCAGCGTAGGAGGGAGGTCCGGGGATACGCAGTATTTT. The V and J genes are TRBV9 and TRBJ2-3, with a possible D match to TRBD2 (6 bases). Germline-derived CDR1 and CDR2 are SGDLS and YYNGEE. CDR3 length: 15 residues. V was trimmed by 0 bases and J by 6 bases, leaving 14 bases between them.

This clonotype showed up just a few times. The DNA of the CDR3 is TGTGCCAGCAGCTTCGACCGCCAAGAGACCCAGTACTTC. It yields the protein CASSFDRQETQYF. The chain couples TRBV5-4 to TRBJ2-5; D is unresolved. Germline V gene sequence: CDR1 SGHNT, CDR2 YYREEE (reference sequence). This CDR3 comprises 13 residues. The V gene lost 2 bases and the J gene lost 1 base, with 6 bases spanning the gap.

This clonotype was detected only a few times. The V gene is TRBV5-1, the J gene TRBJ1-2; 7 bases line up with TRBD1. V lost 4 bases and J lost 4; bases outside the gene matches: 13. The CDR3 runs 16 residues. Per the germline V gene, CDR1 is SGHRS and CDR2 is YFSETQ. The CDR3 region is CASSDEGRGTGYGYTF. The CDR3 DNA reads TGCGCCAGCAGCGACGAAGGCAGGGGGACGGGCTATGGCTACACCTTC.

This clonotype was recorded at least ten times. The V gene is TRBV6-1, the J gene TRBJ2-7; D unclear. Germline V gene data show CDR1 as MNHNS and CDR2 as SASEGT. This CDR3 has 12 amino acids. The ends were cut back, 0 bases at V and 7 bases at J, with 7 bases in the middle. The CDR3 bases are TGTGCCAGCAGTGAAGCGGGAACGGAGCAGTACTTC. Encoded protein: CASSEAGTEQYF.

This clonotype was counted at least ten times. The chain has TRBV5-6 and TRBJ2-2, with D perhaps TRBD1 (7 bases). The length of the CDR3 is 17 residues. The germline gives CDR1 SGHDT, CDR2 YYEEEE. V was clipped by 4 bases and J by 4 bases, with 20 bases between them. The chain's CDR3 is CASSPPAGTAVTGELFF. DNA for the CDR3: TGTGCCAGCAGCCCTCCGGCGGGGACAGCCGTCACCGGGGAGCTGTTTTTT.

This clonotype was counted ten times or more. The chain recombines TRBV9 with TRBJ2-7; 7 bases match TRBD2. With 4 bases clipped from V and 2 bases from J, the junction kept 3 bases outside the gene matches. The length of the CDR3 is 13 residues. Germline lookup yields CDR1 SGDLS and CDR2 YYNGEE. The CDR3 DNA sequence: TGTGCCAGCAGCACCCGGGAGGCCTACGAGCAGTACTTC. Protein sequence: CASSTREAYEQYF.

This clonotype has more than one count but fewer than ten. The V call is TRBV12-3 or TRBV12-4, the J call TRBJ1-5; possibly TRBD1 for D (5 bases). With 1 base removed from V and 1 base from J, the gap between germline ends came to 17 bases. The CDR3 contains 18 residues. DNA of the CDR3: TGTGCCAGCAGTTTAGGTCACGGGGGGACGGAGAGCAATCAGCCCCAGCATTTT. Its protein product is CASSLGHGGTESNQPQHF.

This clonotype showed up many times. This chain connects TRBV9 to TRBJ2-6, with 8 bases fitting TRBD1. The CDR3 consists of 18 residues. The germline V gene encodes CDR1 SGDLS and CDR2 YYNGEE. V was clipped by 4 bases and J by 0 bases; unmatched bases: 9. The CDR3 DNA reads TGTGCCAGCAGCTCCGGACAGGGACCCAGCTCTGGGGCCAACGTCCTGACTTTC. This encodes CASSSGQGPSSGANVLTF.

A remark on this clonotype: A read error is possible here, since a much larger clone lies one base away. The chain uses TRBV28 and TRBJ2-1, with 7 nucleotides matching TRBD2. Per the germline V gene, CDR1 is MDHEN and CDR2 is SYDVKM. CDR3 size: 16 residues. V lost 3 bases to trimming and J lost 6 bases; unmatched junction nucleotides: 11. The CDR3 loop is CASSFSSGVFVNEQFF. The CDR3 DNA is TGTGCCAGCAGTTTCTCGAGCGGGGTCTTCGTCAATGAGCAGTTCTTC.

At least ten counts were recorded for this clonotype. The chain joins TRBV28 to TRBJ1-2; D uncertain. Germline V gene data show CDR1 as MDHEN and CDR2 as SYDVKM. Trimming shortened V by 4 bases and J by 6 bases, and 18 bases separated the two germline ends. This CDR3 region has 15 residues. The CDR3 region is CASSSHPPGLDGYTF. CDR3 coding DNA: TGTGCCAGCAGTTCCCATCCCCCCGGCCTTGATGGCTACACCTTC.

This clonotype showed up many times. The chain couples TRBV2 to TRBJ1-6; no clear D gene. From germline, CDR1 is SNHLY and CDR2 FYNNEI. V was shortened by 7 bases and J by 0 bases, with 16 bases between the two germline ends. This CDR3 contains 17 residues. This CDR3 reads CASIGQSTSSYNSPLHF. DNA for the CDR3: TGTGCCAGCATCGGGCAGTCGACTAGCTCCTATAATTCACCCCTCCACTTT. Complete variable domain (other parts from reference TRBV2 and TRBJ1-6): EPEVTQTPSHQVTQMGQEVILRCVPISNHLYFYWYRQILGQKVEFLVSFYNNEISEKSEIFDDQFSVERPDGSNFTLKIRSTKLEDSAMYFCASIGQSTSSYNSPLHFGNGTRLTVT.

In this sample, this clonotype turned up many times. The J gene is TRBJ1-4, the V gene TRBV12-3 or TRBV12-4; a possible D gene is TRBD1 (5 bases). V lost 6 bases, J lost 13 bases, and 12 bases lay in between. The CDR3 loop spans 11 amino acids. The chain's CDR3 is CASSTAGGLFF. The CDR3 nucleotides read TGTGCCAGCAGCACAGCGGGGGGACTGTTTTTT.

This clonotype has a count of ten or more. The chain recombines TRBV7-2 with TRBJ2-1; D might be TRBD1 or TRBD2, each matching 5 bases. Germline CDR1 reads SGHTA; CDR2 reads FQGNSA. The CDR3 sequence is 15 residues long. V was clipped by 6 bases and J by 3 bases, with 15 bases between them. The DNA of the CDR3 is TGTGCCAGCAGACTAACCGGGACGGACTACAATGAGCAGTTCTTC. Amino acid sequence: CASRLTGTDYNEQFF.

This clonotype was detected only a few times. The gene calls are TRBV5-1 and TRBJ2-3, with 9 bases that match TRBD2. The CDR3 is made up of 15 amino acids. CDR1 SGHRS and CDR2 YFSETQ come from the germline V gene. V was clipped by 2 bases and J by 3 bases; unmatched bases: 4. The CDR3 DNA follows: TGCGCCAGCAGCTTAAGTACTAGCGGGACAGATACGCAGTATTTT. Its protein is CASSLSTSGTDTQYF. The full variable domain, in which reference TRBV5-1 and TRBJ2-3 provide the parts outside the CDR3, is KAGVTQTPRYLIKTRGQQVTLSCSPISGHRSVSWYQQTPGQGLQFLFEYFSETQRNKGNFPGRFSGRQFSNSRSEMNVSTLELGDSALYLCASSLSTSGTDTQYFGPGTRLTVL.

This clonotype was observed a handful of times. The J gene is TRBJ2-5, the V gene TRBV4-2, with 7 bases identical to TRBD1. Per the germline V gene, CDR1 is LGHNA and CDR2 is YNFKEQ. V was clipped by 1 base and J by 5 bases; unmatched bases: 7. The CDR3 spans 15 residues. In DNA form, the CDR3 reads TGTGCCAGCAGCCAAGCTCATCAGGGGGAGGAGACCCAGTACTTC. Its translation is CASSQAHQGEETQYF.

The table lists this clonotype with a few counts. The CDR3 DNA sequence: TGTGCCACCACAGGGGGGAGTAAAGAGACCCAGTACTTC. Its translation: CATTGGSKETQYF. The chain is built from TRBV28 and TRBJ2-5; 8 positions agree with TRBD1. Germline V gene sequence: CDR1 MDHEN, CDR2 SYDVKM. This CDR3 contains 13 residues. J lost 3 bases, V lost 10 bases, and 7 bases had no gene match.

The sample holds many counts of this clonotype. The gene calls are TRBV7-9 and TRBJ1-4, with TRBD1 matching 9 bases. Germline CDR1 reads SEHNR; CDR2 reads FQNEAQ (reference sequence). Trimming removed 5 bases from V and 7 bases from J; junction bases left unmatched: 8. The length of the CDR3 is 15 residues. CDR3 DNA: TGTGCCAGCAGCCCAGGGGACAGGGTGGGTGAAAAACTGTTTTTT. Encoded protein: CASSPGDRVGEKLFF. The full variable domain, its missing parts supplied by reference TRBV7-9 and TRBJ1-4, is DTGVSQNPRHKITKRGQNVTFRCDPISEHNRLYWYRQTLGQGPEFLTYFQNEAQLEKSRLLSDRFSAERPKGSFSTLEIQRTEQGDSAMYLCASSPGDRVGEKLFFGSGTQLSVL.

The table lists this clonotype with many counts. The gene calls are TRBV18 and TRBJ1-1; D perhaps matches TRBD1 (5 bases). With 2 bases removed from V and 5 bases from J, the gap between germline ends came to 15 bases. This CDR3 contains 15 residues. Germline V gene lookup returns CDR1 KGHSH and CDR2 LQKENI. The chain's CDR3 is CASSPRQGIDTEAFF. CDR3 in DNA: TGTGCCAGCTCACCAAGGCAGGGCATAGATACTGAAGCTTTCTTT.

This clonotype was detected many times. The genes are TRBV11-2 and TRBJ1-1; D is perhaps TRBD1 (5 bases). The V and J ends lost 5 bases and 0 bases respectively, with 19 bases between them. Per the germline V gene, CDR1 is SGHAT and CDR2 is FQNNGV. The CDR3 sequence is 17 residues long. As DNA, the CDR3 is TGTGCCAGCAGCCACCTGTGGGGACTGGGACTGAACACTGAAGCTTTCTTT. This gives the protein CASSHLWGLGLNTEAFF.

This clonotype was observed many times. The chain joins TRBV7-9 to TRBJ2-1; TRBD1 matches at 10 bases. The germline CDR1 and CDR2 sequences are SEHNR and FQNEAQ (reference sequence). The J segment lost 8 bases and the V segment lost 4 bases, leaving 2 bases of the junction unmatched. This CDR3 is 13 amino acids long. CDR3 sequence: CASSSTGGDEQFF. In DNA form, the CDR3 reads TGTGCCAGCAGCTCGACAGGGGGCGATGAGCAGTTCTTC. The whole variable domain, remainder taken from reference TRBV7-9 and TRBJ2-1, is DTGVSQNPRHKITKRGQNVTFRCDPISEHNRLYWYRQTLGQGPEFLTYFQNEAQLEKSRLLSDRFSAERPKGSFSTLEIQRTEQGDSAMYLCASSSTGGDEQFFGPGTRLTVL.

This clonotype was counted between two and nine times. This chain connects TRBV10-3 to TRBJ1-2; possible D gene TRBD1, 6 bases. In germline, CDR1 is ENHRY, CDR2 SYGVKD. The CDR3 extends over 15 amino acids. V lost 5 bases and J lost 8, with 21 bases in between. Here the CDR3 reads CAISIDQQGLGGYTF. The CDR3 DNA is TGTGCCATCAGTATTGACCAACAGGGTTTGGGAGGCTACACCTTC.